This passage covers 10 T cell receptor beta chains from one sample sequenced in a study of T cell responses to AZD1222 COVID-19 vaccine. Clones were sequenced by immunoSEQ multiplex PCR, and TCRdb holds only the in-frame ones, with some missing. The sample holds fewer than 250,000 clones, approximately 92% seen once. The sequencing used peripheral blood, collected on day 0 of AZD1222 vaccination. The receptors here all came from an adult in good health.

This clone was observed a few times. The rearrangement uses TRBV4-1 and TRBJ1-5; D ambiguous. CDR1 is MGHRA, CDR2 YSYEKL, per germline. CDR3 length: 15 amino acids. Trimming left V 0 bases short and J 5 bases short, with 11 bases between. The CDR3 sequence is CASSQDGSADQPQHF. The CDR3 DNA is TGCGCCAGCAGCCAAGATGGGTCAGCCGATCAGCCCCAGCATTTT.

With respect to this clone: Other DNA sequences of this sample code for an identical CDR3. The rearrangement uses TRBV7-2 and TRBJ1-6, with D maybe TRBD1 (5 bases). In germline, CDR1 is SGHTA, CDR2 FQGNSA. The CDR3 loop spans 14 amino acids. V shed 0 bases and J shed 7 bases, with 7 bases lying between them. CDR3 amino acids: CASSLARDNSPLHF. The CDR3 DNA is TGTGCCAGCAGCTTAGCCAGGGACAATTCACCCCTCCACTTT.

DNA for the CDR3: TGTGCCAGCCAACAGGGGACCTCCTACGAGCAGTACTTC. Translation: CASQQGTSYEQYF. V usage is TRBV6-6 and J usage is TRBJ2-7; 7 nucleotides line up with TRBD1. Germline CDR1 MNHNY, CDR2 SVGAGI (reference sequence). The V gene end was trimmed by 8 bases and the J gene end by 0 bases; junction bases not matched to a gene: 4. CDR3 length: 13 amino acids.

The chain recombines TRBV5-1 with TRBJ2-7, with TRBD1 matching 9 bases. The CDR3 is 14 residues long. In germline, CDR1 is SGHRS, CDR2 YFSETQ. Germline trimming cut 4 bases from V and 4 bases from J; bases unmatched to any gene: 6. For the CDR3, the DNA is TGCGCCAGCAGCCCGGGACAGGGAGCTTACGAGCAGTACTTC. Protein product: CASSPGQGAYEQYF.

This chain links TRBV28 with TRBJ1-5; TRBD1 matches 8 bases. The ends lost 2 bases at V and 11 bases at J; junction bases unmatched: 20. The germline gives CDR1 MDHEN, CDR2 SYDVKM. CDR3 size: 18 residues. CDR3 residues: CASSLKGARQGSRGAQHF. DNA of the CDR3: TGTGCCAGCAGTTTAAAGGGGGCCAGACAGGGGTCGAGGGGGGCCCAGCATTTT.

The chain carries TRBV4-3 and TRBJ1-6, with TRBD1 identical over 7 bases. CDR3 length: 19 amino acids. V gave up 1 base and J gave up 7 bases; unmatched junction bases: 16. CDR1 is LGHNA, CDR2 YSLEER, per germline. CDR3 nucleotides: TGCGCCAGCAGCCAAGTTTCCCAAACTTGGGACAGCTCAAATTCACCCCTCCACTTT. As protein: CASSQVSQTWDSSNSPLHF.

The rearrangement links TRBV5-1 to TRBJ2-7; TRBD1 agrees at 12 bases. The CDR3 extends over 15 amino acids. Trimming at V came to 4 bases and at J to 2 bases, leaving 4 bases not matched to a gene. The germline gives CDR1 SGHRS, CDR2 YFSETQ. CDR3 coding DNA: TGCGCCAGCAGCAGGGGGACAGGGGGCACCTACGAGCAGTACTTC. Translated, it gives CASSRGTGGTYEQYF.

The chain recombines TRBV9 with TRBJ2-7; D remains ambiguous. Germline V gene lookup returns CDR1 SGDLS and CDR2 YYNGEE. The CDR3 runs 14 residues. With 4 bases removed from V and 1 base from J, the gap between germline ends came to 12 bases. The CDR3 DNA sequence: TGTGCCAGCAGCCCCCCATTCGATTCCTACGAGCAGTACTTC. Its protein product is CASSPPFDSYEQYF.

The chain uses TRBV10-3 and TRBJ1-5; no firm D call. Trimming took 2 bases from V and 5 from J, leaving 7 bases between them. The length of the CDR3 is 13 residues. The V gene's germline CDR1 is ENHRY and CDR2 SYGVKD. The chain's CDR3 is CAISENRDQPQHF. The CDR3 region has the DNA TGTGCCATCAGTGAGAACAGAGATCAGCCCCAGCATTTT.

The rearrangement links TRBV5-1 to TRBJ2-1, with D possibly being TRBD2 (6 bases). CDR3 length: 14 amino acids. Germline values: CDR1 SGHRS, CDR2 YFSETQ. Trimming removed 4 bases at V and 10 bases at J, with 18 bases between. DNA for the CDR3: TGCGCCAGCAGCCCCGAACGACTAGGCGGGGAGCAGTTCTTC. Protein sequence: CASSPERLGGEQFF.